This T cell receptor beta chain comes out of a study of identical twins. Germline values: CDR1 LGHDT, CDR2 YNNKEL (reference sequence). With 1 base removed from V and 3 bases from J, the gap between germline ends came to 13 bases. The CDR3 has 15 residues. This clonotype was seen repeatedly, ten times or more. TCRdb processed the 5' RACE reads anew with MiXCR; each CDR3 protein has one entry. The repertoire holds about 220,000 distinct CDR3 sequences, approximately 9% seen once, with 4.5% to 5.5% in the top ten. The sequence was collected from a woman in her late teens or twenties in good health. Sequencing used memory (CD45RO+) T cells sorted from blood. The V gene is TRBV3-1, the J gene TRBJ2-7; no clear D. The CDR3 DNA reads TGTGCCAGCAGCCAAGCGCACTCTTTTAACTACGAGCAGTACTTC. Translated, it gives CASSQAHSFNYEQYF.